The 8 T cell receptor beta chains below come from one sample, sequenced in a study of T cells in Graves' hyperthyroidism and ophthalmopathy. RNA transcripts provided the source from which TCR beta CDR3 regions were amplified. The TCR CDR3 was amplified in a first-round RT-PCR using the HTBI primer set. TCRdb analysed the multiplex PCR reads with MiXCR anew, one entry per CDR3 protein. The table lists around 700,000 distinct CDR3 sequences, about 17% of them singletons. The sample comprised blood. The receptors originated from a woman aged 45 to 65 with Graves' hyperthyroidism that later progressed to Graves' ophthalmopathy.

The rearrangement links TRBV7-2 to TRBJ1-2, with TRBD1 as a possible D gene (5 bases). CDR3 length equals 16 residues. CDR1 is SGHTA and CDR2 is FQGNSA in the germline V gene. Between the trimmed V and J ends, which lost 5 bases and 6 bases, there was a span of 22 bases. The CDR3 nucleotides read TGTGCCAGCAGCAACCGCCATGGGGGGGGAGATAATGGCTACACCTTC. Its translation is CASSNRHGGGDNGYTF.

The rearrangement links TRBV27 to TRBJ1-1, with D possibly being TRBD1 (5 bases). Per germline, CDR1 MNHEY and CDR2 SMNVEV (reference sequence). Deletions cut 7 bases from V and 8 bases from J, with 11 bases between. The CDR3 has 11 residues. CDR3: CASTGGIEAFF. CDR3 nucleotide sequence: TGTGCCAGCACGGGGGGTATAGAAGCTTTCTTT.

The rearrangement joins TRBV20-1 to TRBJ2-2; 7 bases line up with TRBD2. Germline V gene lookup returns CDR1 DFQATT and CDR2 SNEGSKA (reference sequence). This CDR3 is 15 amino acids long. The trim removed 3 bases at V and 0 bases at J, leaving 4 bases unmatched. CDR3: CSARERGANTGELFF. DNA for the CDR3: TGCAGTGCTAGGGAACGGGGGGCGAACACCGGGGAGCTGTTTTTT.

Ten or more counts support this clonotype. This chain connects TRBV11-1 to TRBJ2-2, with 7 bases identical to TRBD1. The CDR3 runs to 15 residues. Germline lookup yields CDR1 SGHAT and CDR2 FQDESV (reference sequence). Trimming at V came to 5 bases and at J to 3 bases, leaving 6 bases not matched to a gene. The CDR3 sequence: CASSPQGVDTGELFF. CDR3 in DNA: TGTGCCAGCAGCCCGCAGGGGGTAGACACCGGGGAGCTGTTTTTT.

Only a few counts were recorded for this clonotype. The rearrangement links TRBV7-6 to TRBJ2-7, with D perhaps matching TRBD1 (5 bases). Germline V lookup: CDR1 SGHVS, CDR2 FNYEAQ. Deletions cut 5 bases from V and 4 bases from J, with 18 bases between. This CDR3 comprises 15 residues. DNA for the CDR3: TGTGCCAGCAGCCCCCCTATTGGGGCAAAATACGAGCAGTACTTC. This gives the protein CASSPPIGAKYEQYF.

The CDR3 DNA reads as TGTGCCAGCAGTTACACATCCGGGACGGGCACAGATACGCAGTATTTT. Its translation: CASSYTSGTGTDTQYF. V and J are TRBV6-2 or TRBV6-3 and TRBJ2-3; D is possibly TRBD1 or TRBD2 (5 bases each). With 2 bases removed from V and 1 base from J, the gap between germline ends came to 13 bases. The V gene's germline CDR1 is MNHEY and CDR2 SVGEGT. This CDR3 spans 16 amino acids.

This clonotype was counted a few times. The V gene is TRBV2, the J gene TRBJ2-7, with 7 bases fitting TRBD2. V was pared by 2 bases and J by 7 bases, with 11 bases of the junction left unmatched. The CDR3 sequence is 15 residues long. CDR1 is SNHLY, CDR2 FYNNEI, per germline. CDR3 in DNA: TGTGCCAGCAGTGAATCGGGACTAACAGCTTATGAGCAGTACTTC. This translates into CASSESGLTAYEQYF. Combining the CDR3 with reference TRBV2 and TRBJ2-7 gives the whole variable domain EPEVTQTPSHQVTQMGQEVILRCVPISNHLYFYWYRQILGQKVEFLVSFYNNEISEKSEIFDDQFSVERPDGSNFTLKIRSTKLEDSAMYFCASSESGLTAYEQYFGPGTRLTVT.

The chain carries TRBV12-3 or TRBV12-4 and TRBJ2-3, with D possibly matching TRBD2 (6 bases). This CDR3 is built from 15 residues. V was pared by 2 bases and J by 2 bases, with 11 bases between. The CDR3 spells CASSLRAGYTDTQYF. In nucleotides, the CDR3 is TGTGCCAGCAGTTTACGGGCGGGGTACACAGATACGCAGTATTTT.